Shown below are 10 T cell receptor beta chains from a single sample sequenced in a study of low-dose radiotherapy and immunotherapy resistance in tumors. Time point noted: after trial treatment. Treatment of the sample: LDRT plus nivolumab, ipilimumab, low-dose cyclophosphamide and aspirin (RACIN trial). First-strand cDNA relied on TRAV- and TRBV-specific primers spanning alpha and beta chains. TCRs were put through approximately 20 PCR cycles of amplification with Phusion. A constant-region primer and the V-primer adapter served as the primer pair. TCRdb reprocessed the reads with MiXCR, giving one entry per CDR3 protein. The table lists 75,000 to 95,000 distinct CDR3 sequences, 20% of them singletons. Specimen: PBMCs, collected after low-dose radiotherapy plus immunotherapy. These receptors all come from a female donor with ovarian cancer.

This clonotype was counted ten times or more. The chain joins TRBV28 to TRBJ2-3; 10 bases fit TRBD1. The CDR3 covers 16 residues. Trimming at V came to 10 bases and at J to 3 bases, leaving 13 bases not matched to a gene. CDR1 and CDR2 from the germline V gene are MDHEN and SYDVKM. The CDR3 DNA follows: TGTGCCACCTCGTACGCCCGGGACAGGGGAACAGATACGCAGTATTTT. It specifies CATSYARDRGTDTQYF.

At least ten counts were recorded for this clonotype. V gene TRBV30 combines with J gene TRBJ2-1; D is unresolved. The germline V and J ends were trimmed by 0 bases and 5 bases, with 8 bases remaining between them. The CDR3 spans 13 residues. From germline, CDR1 is GTSNPN and CDR2 SVGIG (reference sequence). The CDR3 nucleotides read TGTGCCTGGAGTGTACGGCAAAACAATGAGCAGTTCTTC. It specifies CAWSVRQNNEQFF.

This clonotype was seen ten or more times. The genes are TRBV5-4 and TRBJ2-2, with 7 bases lining up with TRBD2. This CDR3 is built from 15 residues. The germline CDR1 and CDR2 sequences are SGHNT and YYREEE (reference sequence). The trim removed 4 bases at V and 2 bases at J, leaving 5 bases unmatched. The DNA of the CDR3 is TGTGCCAGCAGCCCAGCGGGGCCCAACACCGGGGAGCTGTTTTTT. It translates to CASSPAGPNTGELFF.

This clonotype was picked up many times. The CDR3 nucleotides are TGCAGTGCTAGAGGGGGGAGGTTAGGGGAATACCGGGATACGCAGTATTTT. Protein product: CSARGGRLGEYRDTQYF. The chain couples TRBV20-1 to TRBJ2-3; tentatively, D is TRBD2 (6 bases). Germline lookup yields CDR1 DFQATT and CDR2 SNEGSKA (reference sequence). The ends were cut back, 1 base at V and 6 bases at J, with 23 bases in the middle. This CDR3 has 17 residues.

Many counts were recorded for this clonotype. The chain links TRBV7-9 to TRBJ2-2; tentatively, D is TRBD2 (6 bases). V lost 6 bases and J lost 5, with 19 bases in between. Germline V gene lookup returns CDR1 SEHNR and CDR2 FQNEAQ (reference sequence). The CDR3 has 16 residues. The CDR3 DNA is TGTGCCAGCAGTCCCCTTGAATGGGGGGTGACCGGGGAGCTGTTTTTT. It yields the protein CASSPLEWGVTGELFF.

This clonotype was counted ten times or more. The chain is built from TRBV6-2 or TRBV6-3 and TRBJ2-1, with TRBD2 matching over 7 bases. This CDR3 is 15 amino acids long. Unmatched junction bases numbered 10, after V lost 7 bases and J lost 4 bases. Germline CDR1 reads MNHEY; CDR2 reads SVGEGT. The CDR3 coding sequence is TGTGCCAGCAAGGGTTTTGGGGGACTATACAATGAGCAGTTCTTC. Amino acids: CASKGFGGLYNEQFF.

The chain couples TRBV6-1 to TRBJ2-2; TRBD2 matches at 12 bases. CDR1 is MNHNS and CDR2 is SASEGT in the germline V gene. Trimming took 7 bases from V and 4 from J; bases not matched to a gene: 13. This CDR3 is built from 18 residues. The CDR3 reads CASKWASGRARGTGELFF. The DNA of the CDR3 is TGTGCCAGCAAGTGGGCTAGCGGGAGGGCGCGAGGCACCGGGGAGCTGTTTTTT.

This clonotype was observed at least ten times. This chain joins TRBV3-1 and TRBJ2-6, with a tentative D call TRBD1 (5 bases). In germline, CDR1 is LGHDT, CDR2 YNNKEL (reference sequence). V gave up 4 bases and J gave up 1 base, with 8 bases separating them. The CDR3 runs 15 residues. In nucleotides, the CDR3 is TGTGCCAGCAGCCGCGCAGGGTCTGGGGCCAACGTCCTGACTTTC. Translation gives CASSRAGSGANVLTF.

This clonotype occurred a few times. J is TRBJ2-3 and V is TRBV10-3; 10 bases agree with TRBD2. Trimming removed 10 bases from V and 4 bases from J; junction bases left unmatched: 17. The CDR3 contains 17 residues. From germline, CDR1 is ENHRY and CDR2 SYGVKD. CDR3 nucleotides: TGTGCCACCCCAGAGGGCATAGCGGGGGGCCTAGCAGATACGCAGTATTTT. The encoded protein is CATPEGIAGGLADTQYF.

This clonotype was observed at least ten times. The chain recombines TRBV7-2 with TRBJ2-1, with D perhaps matching TRBD2 (5 bases). Germline V gene sequence: CDR1 SGHTA, CDR2 FQGNSA. V lost 5 bases, J lost 10 bases, and 18 bases lay in between. The CDR3 runs 14 residues. CDR3 sequence reads: CASSALAGIWEQFF. The CDR3 DNA is TGTGCCAGCAGCGCCCTAGCAGGCATATGGGAGCAGTTCTTC.